This paragraph reports one T cell receptor (beta chain). The CDR3 length is 13 residues. Per germline, CDR1 MNHEY and CDR2 SVGAGI. The ends were cut back, 5 bases at V and 3 bases at J, with 8 bases in the middle. This sample stems from a study of shared clonotypes between healthy human individuals. Sequencing used immunoSEQ multiplex PCR; TCRdb keeps in-frame clones, though not all of them. The repertoire has 2.5 million or so clones, roughly nine tenths of them found once; the top ten carry more than 0.12%. The sequence derives from a young man in good health. Specimen: naive CD4+ T cells sorted from blood. Stated subset: CD45RA+ positively selected. The chain joins TRBV6-5 to TRBJ1-3, with no clear D. CDR3 region: CASSGQFGNTIYF. CDR3 bases: TGTGCCAGCAGTGGGCAGTTTGGAAACACCATATATTTT.